This T cell receptor (beta chain) appears in the sequencing data of a study of T cells in Graves' hyperthyroidism and ophthalmopathy. The table lists this clonotype with a few counts. Its antigen is unidentified. The V gene end was trimmed by 0 bases and the J gene end by 5 bases; junction bases not matched to a gene: 9. The length of the CDR3 is 16 residues. Germline-derived CDR1 and CDR2 are SGHTS and YDEGEE. The TCR beta CDR3 regions underwent amplification using RNA transcripts as the source. A set of HTBI primers served as the primers for a first-round RT-PCR of the TCR CDR3. TCRdb itself ran the multiplex PCR reads through MiXCR, one entry per CDR3 protein. The sample includes 600,000 to 650,000 distinct CDR3 sequences, 15% to 20% seen only once; the top ten take over 3.5%. The study, taken as a whole, reports: Clonotypes that were expanded in thyroid above 0.001 mostly appeared in blood too.

Based on clinical symptoms, serum thyroxine and TRAb, thyroid ultrasound and orbital computed tomography, diagnoses were reached. PBMCs were obtained from over 8.5 ml fresh peripheral blood. The rearrangement links TRBV5-8 to TRBJ1-2, with 8 bases aligning to TRBD1. The material sequenced was blood. The TCR was taken from a young woman with Graves' hyperthyroidism. CDR3 in amino acids: CASSLASRGQGYGYTF. For the CDR3, the DNA is TGTGCCAGCAGCTTGGCATCCAGGGGGCAGGGGTATGGCTACACCTTC.